A single TCR beta chain is shown here with its context. The source of the sample is a study of blood T cell repertoires in COVID-19. Categorization into cohorts depended on clinical history that participants reported. This table comes from immunoSEQ multiplex PCR, and its TCRdb copy is limited to in-frame clones, with some not included. The profile shows roughly 450,000 clones, 90% of them singletons. Sequenced material: PBMCs or T cells enriched from blood (not recorded which). The origin of this receptor is a man between 18 and 29 years old who had recovered from COVID-19.

The CDR3 bases are TGTGCCAGCTCACCAGTACTAGTGGCCTACAATGAGCAGTTCTTC. It translates to CASSPVLVAYNEQFF. V is TRBV18 and J is TRBJ2-1; D is possibly TRBD2 (5 bases). CDR1 and CDR2 from the germline V gene are KGHSH and LQKENI. The CDR3 is 15 amino acids. Trimming left V 2 bases short and J 2 bases short, with 10 bases between.